A selection of T cell receptor beta chains follows, all from one sample in a study of vaccination and CD4 T cells after COVID-19. Which antigens these TCRs recognize remains unknown. TCRdb independently ran MiXCR on the PCR reads; one entry per CDR3 protein. The table lists more than 1,400 distinct CDR3 sequences, roughly 13% of them singletons. The sample consisted of CD4+ T cells from blood, cultured in vitro. All receptors come from a human donor in good health. Both conserved end residues are part of each CDR3. Each record gives: J gene, clone size, V gene, CDR3 protein. Clone size, where shown, is once, few, many, or a class for clones that have expanded.

J gene: TRBJ2-1
clone size: NA
V gene: TRBV9
CDR3 protein: CASSATIGRGAYNEQFF

J gene: TRBJ2-7
clone size: NA
V gene: TRBV19
CDR3 protein: CASSIDAALPYEQYF

J gene: TRBJ1-6
clone size: medium-sized
V gene: TRBV2
CDR3 protein: CASKTGNSPLHF

J gene: TRBJ2-5
clone size: few
V gene: TRBV5-6
CDR3 protein: CASSLWGGGTQYF

J gene: TRBJ2-5
clone size: NA
V gene: TRBV18
CDR3 protein: CASSPPGGGGSGTQYF

J gene: TRBJ2-2
clone size: few
V gene: TRBV11-2
CDR3 protein: CASSLGSIPGELFF

J gene: TRBJ1-2
clone size: NA
V gene: TRBV3-1
CDR3 protein: CASSQALTGFNYGYTF

J gene: TRBJ1-4
clone size: NA
V gene: TRBV5-6
CDR3 protein: CASSLDRGKLFF

J gene: TRBJ1-6
clone size: medium-sized
V gene: TRBV6-4
CDR3 protein: CASSVGGNSPLHF

J gene: TRBJ2-1
clone size: NA
V gene: TRBV28
CDR3 protein: CASSGRGTYNEQFF